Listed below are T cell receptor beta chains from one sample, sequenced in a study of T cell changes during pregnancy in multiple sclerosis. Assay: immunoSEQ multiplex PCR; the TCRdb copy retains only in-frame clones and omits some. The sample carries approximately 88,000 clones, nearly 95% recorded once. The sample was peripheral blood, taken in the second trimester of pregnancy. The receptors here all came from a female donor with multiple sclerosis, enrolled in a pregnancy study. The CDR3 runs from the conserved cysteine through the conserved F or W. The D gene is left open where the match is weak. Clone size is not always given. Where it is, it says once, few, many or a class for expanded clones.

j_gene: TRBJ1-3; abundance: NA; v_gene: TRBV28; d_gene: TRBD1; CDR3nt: TGTGCCAGCAGCCTTCCGGACAGGGCTGGAAACACCATATATTTT; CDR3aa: CASSLPDRAGNTIYF
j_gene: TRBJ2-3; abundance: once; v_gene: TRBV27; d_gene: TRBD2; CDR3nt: TGTGCCAGCAGCCCGGGAGGGAGCACAGATACGCAGTATTTT; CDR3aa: CASSPGGSTDTQYF
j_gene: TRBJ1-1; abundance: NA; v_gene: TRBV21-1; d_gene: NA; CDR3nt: TGTGCCAGCAGCAGGCAATTAGCTACACTTCGCACTGAAGCTTTCTTT; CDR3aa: CASSRQLATLRTEAFF
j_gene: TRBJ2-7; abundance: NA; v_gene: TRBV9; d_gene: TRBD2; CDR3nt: TGTGCCAGCAGCGAAAGCGGGGGTGGCGAGCAGTACTTC; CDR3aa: CASSESGGGEQYF
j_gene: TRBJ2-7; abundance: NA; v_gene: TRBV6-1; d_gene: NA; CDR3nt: TGTGCCAGCACGAGGCAGGGGGGCGAGCAGTACTTC; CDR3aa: CASTRQGGEQYF
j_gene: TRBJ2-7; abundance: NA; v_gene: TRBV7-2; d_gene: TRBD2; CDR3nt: TGTGCCAGCAGCTTATCTGGACTAGAAAACGAGCAGTACTTC; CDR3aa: CASSLSGLENEQYF
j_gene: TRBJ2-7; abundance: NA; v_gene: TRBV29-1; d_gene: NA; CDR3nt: TGCAGCGTTGAAGATCGTCGGCGGAATGCGGAGCAGTACTTC; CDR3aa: CSVEDRRRNAEQYF
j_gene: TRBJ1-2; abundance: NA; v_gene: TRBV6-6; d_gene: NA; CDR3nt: TGTGCCAGCAGTTACTCGGCCGAGGATGGCTACACCTTC; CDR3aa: CASSYSAEDGYTF
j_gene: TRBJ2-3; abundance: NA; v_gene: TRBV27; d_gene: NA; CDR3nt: TGTGCCAGCAGTTTATCGAAAGGGGATGTCCTTTTCACAGATACGCAGTATTTT; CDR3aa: CASSLSKGDVLFTDTQYF
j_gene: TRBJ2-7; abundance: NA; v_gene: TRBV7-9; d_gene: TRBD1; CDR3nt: TGTGCCAGCAGCCCCGGACAGGGGATATTCTACGAGCAGTACTTC; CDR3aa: CASSPGQGIFYEQYF
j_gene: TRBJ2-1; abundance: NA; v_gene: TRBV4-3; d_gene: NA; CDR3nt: TGCGCCAGCAGCCAAGAATCCTCGGTTACGAACAATGAGCAGTTCTTC; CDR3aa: CASSQESSVTNNEQFF
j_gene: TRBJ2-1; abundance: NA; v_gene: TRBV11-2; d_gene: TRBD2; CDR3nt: TGTGCCAGCAGCTTAACCAGCGGGAGAGGTGGTGAGCAGTTCTTC; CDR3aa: CASSLTSGRGGEQFF
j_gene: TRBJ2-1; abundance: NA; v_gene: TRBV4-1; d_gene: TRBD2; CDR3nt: TGCGCCAGCAGGAACGCCGGGGGAGGGCTTAATGAGCAGTTCTTC; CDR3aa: CASRNAGGGLNEQFF
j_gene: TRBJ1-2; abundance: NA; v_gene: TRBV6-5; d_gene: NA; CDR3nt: TGTGCCAGCAGGGGGGGATTGTATGGCTACACCTTC; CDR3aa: CASRGGLYGYTF
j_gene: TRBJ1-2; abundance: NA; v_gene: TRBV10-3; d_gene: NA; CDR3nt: TGTGCCATCAGTGAGTCCCCCAACAGACCCGCAGAGGGCTACACCTTC; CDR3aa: CAISESPNRPAEGYTF
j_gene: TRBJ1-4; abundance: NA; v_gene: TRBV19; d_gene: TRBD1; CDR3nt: TGTGCCAGTAGTCCCTACCGAATGACAGGGGGGAGTGAAAAACTGTTTTTT; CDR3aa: CASSPYRMTGGSEKLFF
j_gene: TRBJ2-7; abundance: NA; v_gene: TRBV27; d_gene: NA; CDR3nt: TGTGCCAGCAGTTTGCGAGGCGGCTCCTACGAGCAGTACTTC; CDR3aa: CASSLRGGSYEQYF
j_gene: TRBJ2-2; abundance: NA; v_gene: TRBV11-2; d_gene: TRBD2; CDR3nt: TGTGCCAGCAGCTTAGTGGGGAGGGGAACCGGGGAGCTGTTTTTT; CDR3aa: CASSLVGRGTGELFF
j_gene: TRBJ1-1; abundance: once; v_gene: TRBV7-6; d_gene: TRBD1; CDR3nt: TGTGCCAGCAGCGTTACAGGGGCAGGGACTGAAGCTTTCTTT; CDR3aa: CASSVTGAGTEAFF
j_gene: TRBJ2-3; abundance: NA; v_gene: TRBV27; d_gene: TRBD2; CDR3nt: TGTGCCAGCAGTCGGACTAGCGAAAGCACAGATACGCAGTATTTT; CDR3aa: CASSRTSESTDTQYF
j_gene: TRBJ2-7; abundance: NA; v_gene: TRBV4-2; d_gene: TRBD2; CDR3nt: TGTGCCAGCAGCCAAGAGAACCCCCTAGCGGGCGCCTACGAGCAGTACTTC; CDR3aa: CASSQENPLAGAYEQYF
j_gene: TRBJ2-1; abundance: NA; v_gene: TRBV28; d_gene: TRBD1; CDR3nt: TGTGCCAGCAGACCGGGACAGGGCTCTATGACACCTGAGCAGTTCTTC; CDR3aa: CASRPGQGSMTPEQFF
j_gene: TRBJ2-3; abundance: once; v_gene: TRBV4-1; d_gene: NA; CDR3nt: TGCGCCAGCAGCCAAGAGATGAGCCACGATACGCAGTATTTT; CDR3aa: CASSQEMSHDTQYF
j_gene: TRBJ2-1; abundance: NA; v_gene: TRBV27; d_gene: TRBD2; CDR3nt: TGTGCCAGCAGTTTAGGGGGGGGGAATGAGCAGTTCTTC; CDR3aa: CASSLGGGNEQFF
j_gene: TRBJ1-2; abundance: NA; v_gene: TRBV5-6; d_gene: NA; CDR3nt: TGTGCCAGCAGCCCAACGGGAGGAGGCTACACCTTC; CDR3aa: CASSPTGGGYTF
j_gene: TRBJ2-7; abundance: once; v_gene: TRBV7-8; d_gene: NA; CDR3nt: TGTGCCAGCAGCTTACTTGTTAGAAACGAGCAGTACTTC; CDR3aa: CASSLLVRNEQYF
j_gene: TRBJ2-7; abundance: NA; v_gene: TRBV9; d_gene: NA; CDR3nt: TGTGCCAGCAGCCCTGAACCAGTAAAGGGGTACGAGCAGTACTTC; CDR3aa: CASSPEPVKGYEQYF